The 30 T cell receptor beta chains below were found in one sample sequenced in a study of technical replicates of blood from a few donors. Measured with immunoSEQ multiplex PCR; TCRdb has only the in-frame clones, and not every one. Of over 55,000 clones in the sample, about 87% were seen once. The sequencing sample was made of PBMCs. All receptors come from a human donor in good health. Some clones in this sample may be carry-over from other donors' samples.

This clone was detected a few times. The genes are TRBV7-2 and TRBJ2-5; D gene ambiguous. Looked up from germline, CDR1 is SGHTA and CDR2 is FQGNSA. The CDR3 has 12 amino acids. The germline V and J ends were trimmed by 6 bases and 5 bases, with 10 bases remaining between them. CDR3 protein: CASSQYSETQYF. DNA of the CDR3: TGTGCCAGCAGTCAATACTCGGAGACCCAGTACTTC.

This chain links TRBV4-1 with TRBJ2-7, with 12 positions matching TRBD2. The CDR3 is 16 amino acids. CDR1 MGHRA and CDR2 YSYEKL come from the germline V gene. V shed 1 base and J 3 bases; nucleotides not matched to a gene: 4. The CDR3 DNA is TGCGCCAGCAGCCAAGCTGGACTAGCGGGGTACTACGAGCAGTACTTC. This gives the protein CASSQAGLAGYYEQYF.

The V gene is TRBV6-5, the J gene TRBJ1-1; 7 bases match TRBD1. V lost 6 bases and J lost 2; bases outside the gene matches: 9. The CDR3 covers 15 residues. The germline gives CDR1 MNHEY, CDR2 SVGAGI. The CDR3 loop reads CASRALTGLNTEAFF. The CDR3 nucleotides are TGTGCCAGCAGGGCCTTGACAGGGCTAAACACTGAAGCTTTCTTT.

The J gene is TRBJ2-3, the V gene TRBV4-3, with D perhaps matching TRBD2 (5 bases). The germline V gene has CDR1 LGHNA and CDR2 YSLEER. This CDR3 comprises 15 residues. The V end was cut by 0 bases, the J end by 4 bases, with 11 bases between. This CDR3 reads CASSQDRAGPDTQYF. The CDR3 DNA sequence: TGCGCCAGCAGCCAAGATAGGGCGGGCCCAGATACGCAGTATTTT.

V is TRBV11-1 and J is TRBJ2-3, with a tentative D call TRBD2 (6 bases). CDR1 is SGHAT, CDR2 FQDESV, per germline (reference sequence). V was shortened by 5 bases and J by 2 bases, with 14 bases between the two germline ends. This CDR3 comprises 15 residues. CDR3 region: CASSMGLRPTDTQYF. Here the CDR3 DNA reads TGTGCCAGCAGCATGGGACTCCGCCCCACAGATACGCAGTATTTT.

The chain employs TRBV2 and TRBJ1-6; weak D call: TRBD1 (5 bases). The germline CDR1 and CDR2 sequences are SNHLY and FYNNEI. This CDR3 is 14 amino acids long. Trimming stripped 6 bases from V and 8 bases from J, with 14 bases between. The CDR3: CASRRTSSDSPLHF. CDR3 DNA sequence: TGTGCCAGCAGAAGGACATCCTCGGATTCACCCCTCCACTTT.

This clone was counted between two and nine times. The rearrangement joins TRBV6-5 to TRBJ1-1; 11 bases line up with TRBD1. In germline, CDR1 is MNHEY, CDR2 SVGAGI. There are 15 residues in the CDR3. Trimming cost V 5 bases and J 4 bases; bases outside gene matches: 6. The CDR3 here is CASSLGTGGGTEAFF. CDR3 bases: TGTGCCAGCAGTCTCGGGACAGGGGGGGGCACTGAAGCTTTCTTT.

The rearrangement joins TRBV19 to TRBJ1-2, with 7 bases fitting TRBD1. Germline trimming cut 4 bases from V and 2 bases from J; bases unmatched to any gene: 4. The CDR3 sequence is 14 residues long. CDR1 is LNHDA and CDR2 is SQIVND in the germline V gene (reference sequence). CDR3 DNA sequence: TGTGCCAGTAGTAGCGACAGGGAAAACTATGGCTACACCTTC. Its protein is CASSSDRENYGYTF.

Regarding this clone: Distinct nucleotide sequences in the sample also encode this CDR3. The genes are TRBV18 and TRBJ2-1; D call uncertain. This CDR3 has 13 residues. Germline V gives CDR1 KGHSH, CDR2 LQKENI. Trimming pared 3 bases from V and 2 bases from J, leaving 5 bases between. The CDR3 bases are TGTGCCAGCTCACCCCCCACCTACAATGAGCAGTTCTTC. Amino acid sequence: CASSPPTYNEQFF.

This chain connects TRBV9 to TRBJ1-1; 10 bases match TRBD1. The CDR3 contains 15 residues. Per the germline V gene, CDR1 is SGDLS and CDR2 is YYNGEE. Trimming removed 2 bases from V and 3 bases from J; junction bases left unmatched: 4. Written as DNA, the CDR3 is TGTGCCAGCAGCGTCGGGACAGGGGCTTACACTGAAGCTTTCTTT. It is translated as CASSVGTGAYTEAFF.

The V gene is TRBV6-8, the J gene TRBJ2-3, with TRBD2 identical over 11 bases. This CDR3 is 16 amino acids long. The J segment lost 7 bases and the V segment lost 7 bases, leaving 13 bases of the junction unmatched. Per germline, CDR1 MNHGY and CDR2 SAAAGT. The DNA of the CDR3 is TGTGCCAGCACCATCGTAGGGACTAGCGGAAATTATACGCAGTATTTT. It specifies CASTIVGTSGNYTQYF.

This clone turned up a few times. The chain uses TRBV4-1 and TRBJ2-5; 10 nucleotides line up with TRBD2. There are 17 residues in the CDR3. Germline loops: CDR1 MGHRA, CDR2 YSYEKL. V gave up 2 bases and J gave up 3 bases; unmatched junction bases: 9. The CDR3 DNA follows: TGCGCCAGCAGCCAAACCCGTGGACTAGCGGTAAAAGAGACCCAGTACTTC. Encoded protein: CASSQTRGLAVKETQYF.

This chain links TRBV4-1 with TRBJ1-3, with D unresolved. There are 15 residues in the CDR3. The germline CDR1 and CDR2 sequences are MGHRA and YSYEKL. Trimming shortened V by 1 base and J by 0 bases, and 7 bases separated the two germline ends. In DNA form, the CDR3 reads TGCGCCAGCAGCCAAGCGGAGAGCTCTGGAAACACCATATATTTT. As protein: CASSQAESSGNTIYF.

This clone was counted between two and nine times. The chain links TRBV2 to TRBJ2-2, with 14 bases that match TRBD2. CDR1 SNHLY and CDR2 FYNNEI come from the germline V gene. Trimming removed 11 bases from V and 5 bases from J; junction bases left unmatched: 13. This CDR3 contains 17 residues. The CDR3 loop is CACPGTSGGRWTGELFF. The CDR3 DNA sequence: TGTGCCTGCCCCGGGACTAGCGGGGGACGATGGACCGGGGAGCTGTTTTTT. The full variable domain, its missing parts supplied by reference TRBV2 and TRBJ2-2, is EPEVTQTPSHQVTQMGQEVILRCVPISNHLYFYWYRQILGQKVEFLVSFYNNEISEKSEIFDDQFSVERPDGSNFTLKIRSTKLEDSAMYFCACPGTSGGRWTGELFFGEGSRLTVL.

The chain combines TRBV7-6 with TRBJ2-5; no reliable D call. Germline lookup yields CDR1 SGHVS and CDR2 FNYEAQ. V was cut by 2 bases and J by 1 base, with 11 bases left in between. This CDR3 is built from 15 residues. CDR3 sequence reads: CASSLYRVPQETQYF. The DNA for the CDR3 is TGTGCCAGCAGCTTATACCGGGTCCCCCAAGAGACCCAGTACTTC.

CDR3 nucleotides: TGTGCCAGCAGCTTAACAGGGGCGGACAATTCACCCCTCCACTTT. Translation: CASSLTGADNSPLHF. This rearrangement joins TRBV11-2 to TRBJ1-6, with 7 bases identical to TRBD1. CDR3 length equals 15 residues. CDR1 and CDR2 (germline): SGHAT, FQNNGV. Trimming removed 2 bases from V and 7 bases from J; junction bases left unmatched: 5.

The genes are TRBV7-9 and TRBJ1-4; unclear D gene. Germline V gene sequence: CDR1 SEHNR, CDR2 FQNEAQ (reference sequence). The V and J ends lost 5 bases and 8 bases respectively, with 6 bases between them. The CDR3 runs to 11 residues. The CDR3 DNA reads TGTGCCAGCAGCGGCGGGGAAAAACTGTTTTTT. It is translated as CASSGGEKLFF.

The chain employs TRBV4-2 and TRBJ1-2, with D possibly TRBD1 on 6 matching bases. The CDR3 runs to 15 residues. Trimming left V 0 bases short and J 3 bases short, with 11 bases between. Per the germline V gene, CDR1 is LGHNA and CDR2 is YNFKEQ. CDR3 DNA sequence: TGTGCCAGCAGCCAAGATCCCGGACAGCACTATGGCTACACCTTC. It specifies CASSQDPGQHYGYTF.

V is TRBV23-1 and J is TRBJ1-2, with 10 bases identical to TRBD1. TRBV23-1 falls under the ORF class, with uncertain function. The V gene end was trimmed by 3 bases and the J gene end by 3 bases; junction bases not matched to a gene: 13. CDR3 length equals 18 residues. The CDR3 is CASSHYRDRGHLDYGYTF. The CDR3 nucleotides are TGCGCCAGCAGTCATTACCGGGACAGGGGCCACTTGGACTATGGCTACACCTTC.

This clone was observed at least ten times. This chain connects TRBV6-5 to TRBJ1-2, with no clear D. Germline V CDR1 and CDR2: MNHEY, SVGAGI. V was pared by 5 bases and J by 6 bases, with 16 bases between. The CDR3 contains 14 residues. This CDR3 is CASSGRGLGNGYTF. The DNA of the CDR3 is TGTGCCAGCAGTGGACGGGGATTGGGTAATGGCTACACCTTC.

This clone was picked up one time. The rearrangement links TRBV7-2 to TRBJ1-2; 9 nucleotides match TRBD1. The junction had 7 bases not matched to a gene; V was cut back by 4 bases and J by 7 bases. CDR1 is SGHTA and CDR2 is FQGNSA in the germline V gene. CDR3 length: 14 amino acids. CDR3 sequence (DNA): TGTGCCAGCAGCTCGACAGGGGGTTCGTTTGGCTACACCTTC. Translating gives CASSSTGGSFGYTF.

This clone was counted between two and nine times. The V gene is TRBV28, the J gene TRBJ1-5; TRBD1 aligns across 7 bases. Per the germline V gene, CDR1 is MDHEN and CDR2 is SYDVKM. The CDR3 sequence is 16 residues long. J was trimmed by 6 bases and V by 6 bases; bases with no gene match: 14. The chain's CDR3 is CASRNRGYRELQPQHF. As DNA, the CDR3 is TGTGCCAGCAGAAACAGGGGATACCGAGAACTTCAGCCCCAGCATTTT.

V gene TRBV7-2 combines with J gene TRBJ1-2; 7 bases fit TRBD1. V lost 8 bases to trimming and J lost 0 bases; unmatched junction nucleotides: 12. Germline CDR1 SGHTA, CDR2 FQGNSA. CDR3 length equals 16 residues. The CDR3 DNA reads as TGTGCCAGCCTCAGGGGACAGACCTCAACTAACTATGGCTACACCTTC. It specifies CASLRGQTSTNYGYTF.

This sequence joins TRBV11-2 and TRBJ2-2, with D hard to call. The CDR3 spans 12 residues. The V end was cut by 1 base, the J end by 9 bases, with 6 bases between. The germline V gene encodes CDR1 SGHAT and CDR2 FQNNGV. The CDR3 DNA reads TGTGCCAGCAGCTTAGTTGGGCGGGAGCTGTTTTTT. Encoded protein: CASSLVGRELFF.

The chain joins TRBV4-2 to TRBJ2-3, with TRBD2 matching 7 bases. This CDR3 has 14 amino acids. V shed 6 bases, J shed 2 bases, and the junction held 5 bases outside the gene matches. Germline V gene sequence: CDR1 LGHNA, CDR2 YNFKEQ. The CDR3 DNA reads TGTGCCAGCAGGGCTAGCGGCGACACAGATACGCAGTATTTT. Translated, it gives CASRASGDTDTQYF.

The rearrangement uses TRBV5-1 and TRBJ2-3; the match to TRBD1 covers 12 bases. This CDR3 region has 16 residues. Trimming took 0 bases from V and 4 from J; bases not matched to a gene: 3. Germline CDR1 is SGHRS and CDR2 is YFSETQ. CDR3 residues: CASSLGDRGHADTQYF. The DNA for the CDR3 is TGCGCCAGCAGCTTGGGGGACAGGGGGCATGCAGATACGCAGTATTTT. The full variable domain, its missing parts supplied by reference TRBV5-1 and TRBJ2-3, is KAGVTQTPRYLIKTRGQQVTLSCSPISGHRSVSWYQQTPGQGLQFLFEYFSETQRNKGNFPGRFSGRQFSNSRSEMNVSTLELGDSALYLCASSLGDRGHADTQYFGPGTRLTVL.

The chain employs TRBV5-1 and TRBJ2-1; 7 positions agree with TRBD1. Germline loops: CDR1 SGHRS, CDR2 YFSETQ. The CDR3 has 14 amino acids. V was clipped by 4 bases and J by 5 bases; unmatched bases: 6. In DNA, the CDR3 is TGCGCCAGCAGCATAGGACAGGATAACAATGAGCAGTTCTTC. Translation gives CASSIGQDNNEQFF.

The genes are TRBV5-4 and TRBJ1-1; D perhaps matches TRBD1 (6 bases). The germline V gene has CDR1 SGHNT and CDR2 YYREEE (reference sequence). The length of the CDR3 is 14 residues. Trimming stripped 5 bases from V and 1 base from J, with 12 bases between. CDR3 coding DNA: TGTGCCAGCAGGATAACAGGGACGAACACTGAAGCTTTCTTT. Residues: CASRITGTNTEAFF.

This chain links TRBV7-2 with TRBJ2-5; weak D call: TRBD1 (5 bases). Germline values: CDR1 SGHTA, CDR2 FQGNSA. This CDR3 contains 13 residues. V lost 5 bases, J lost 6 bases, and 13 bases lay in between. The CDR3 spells CASSGHPSQTQYF. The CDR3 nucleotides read TGTGCCAGCAGCGGACACCCTTCTCAGACCCAGTACTTC.

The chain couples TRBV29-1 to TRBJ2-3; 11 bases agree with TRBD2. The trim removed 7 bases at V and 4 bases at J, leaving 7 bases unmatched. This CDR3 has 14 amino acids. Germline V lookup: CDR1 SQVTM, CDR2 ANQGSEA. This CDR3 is CSATSGGFADTQYF. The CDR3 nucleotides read TGCAGCGCAACTAGCGGGGGCTTCGCAGATACGCAGTATTTT.